This T cell receptor beta chain was sequenced in a study of T cells in Graves' hyperthyroidism and ophthalmopathy. On the study more broadly: At initial diagnosis, before any treatment had begun, peripheral blood was obtained.

As for this clonotype: A read error may be the cause here, since a much bigger clone is one base away.

The source material, RNA transcripts, was used to amplify TCR beta CDR3 regions. Researchers ran a first-round RT-PCR on the TCR CDR3 using the HTBI primer set. TCRdb recomputed calls from the multiplex PCR reads with MiXCR, one row per CDR3 protein. This sample yields fewer than 850,000 distinct CDR3 sequences, of which around a sixth are seen a single time; around 15% belongs to the top ten. CDR1 SNHLY and CDR2 FYNNEI come from the germline V gene. This CDR3 has 12 residues. Between the trimmed V and J ends, which lost 6 bases and 5 bases, there was a span of 8 bases. This sample holds PBMCs from about 9.3 ml fresh peripheral blood.

The clonotype was recovered from a man aged 50-60 years with Graves' hyperthyroidism. The sequencing input was blood. V gene TRBV2 combines with J gene TRBJ1-5; D is undetermined. The CDR3 DNA reads as TGTGCCAGCAGGCATAGGGATCAGCCCCAGCATTTT. Protein product: CASRHRDQPQHF.